This T cell receptor beta chain derives from a study of T cell repertoires in aging, cancer and after chemotherapy. Whole-study context: About 8.1 million TCR reads made up the full dataset. General study points: Loss of evenness, beyond lost richness, contributed to age-related TCR diversity decline in cancer patients. These repertoire data do not allow conclusions about immunological memory after chemotherapy. Untreated cancer patients had significantly lower blood TCR diversity than age-matched healthy donors.

Multiplex touch-down PCR with TRB-A/B primers amplified rearranged V-D-J TRB sequences. TCRdb recomputed calls from the multiplex PCR reads with MiXCR, one row per CDR3 protein. The sample yields some 2,000 distinct CDR3 sequences, over 15% seen once. A few counts support this clonotype. Its antigen is undetermined. Losses at the gene ends were 0 bases for V and 10 bases for J; bases not matched to a gene: 10. Germline CDR1 is SGHDT and CDR2 is YYEEEE. The CDR3 has 15 residues. The template was genomic DNA from peripheral blood, not RNA. This receptor was taken from a human donor with a solid tumor. The source material was blood. The genes are TRBV5-6 and TRBJ2-1, with 7 positions matching TRBD2. The CDR3 nucleotides read TGTGCCAGCAGCTTGGTTGGGGACTACCTGGGCGAGCAGTTCTTC. It is translated as CASSLVGDYLGEQFF.